This is a list of T cell receptor beta chains from one sample in a study of T cell changes during pregnancy in multiple sclerosis. The protocol was immunoSEQ multiplex PCR, while the TCRdb copy is restricted to in-frame clones and leaves out a portion. This sample has about 22,000 clones, with more than 80% found just once. Sample: CD4+ T cells from peripheral blood mononuclear cells, taken in the third trimester of pregnancy. These TCRs come from a female donor in good health, enrolled as a control in a pregnancy study. CDR3s include the opening cysteine and the closing phenylalanine or tryptophan. Fields, in order: D gene, clone size, J gene, V gene, CDR3 DNA, CDR3 protein. D genes are given only for firm matches. A clone size is listed for some rows: how often the clone was seen (once, few, many), or a class if it is expanded.

>TRBD1|NA|TRBJ1-6|TRBV7-2
TGTGCCAGCAGCTCGGGGACAGGGGGCCGGAATAATTCACCCCTCCACTTT
CASSSGTGGRNNSPLHF
>TRBD2|NA|TRBJ2-1|TRBV14
TGTGCCAGCAGCATACACACTAGCGGTTACAATGAGCAGTTCTTC
CASSIHTSGYNEQFF
>TRBD2|NA|TRBJ2-5|TRBV5-1
TGCGCCAGCAGCTTGGCGAGACTAGCGGCGAAAGAGACCCAGTACTTC
CASSLARLAAKETQYF
>TRBD2|once|TRBJ2-3|TRBV5-1
TGCGCCAGCAGCCACGGGACTAGCGGGAGAGATACGCAGTATTTT
CASSHGTSGRDTQYF
>TRBD2|NA|TRBJ2-7|TRBV6-6
TGTGCCAGCAGTTACTCACTAGCGGGGGGCCAGGACGAGCAGTACTTC
CASSYSLAGGQDEQYF
>TRBD1|NA|TRBJ1-2|TRBV10-3
TGTGCCAACGGACGCCCCGGGACAGAAGATGGCTACACCTTC
CANGRPGTEDGYTF
>NA|NA|TRBJ2-7|TRBV18
TGTGCCAGCTTGGACAGCTCCTGGGAGCAGTACTTC
CASLDSSWEQYF
>NA|NA|TRBJ1-3|TRBV7-2
TGTGCCAGCAGCGGATACACAGGGCTTTCTGGAAACACCATATATTTT
CASSGYTGLSGNTIYF
>TRBD2|once|TRBJ2-2|TRBV10-3
TGTGCCAGCTCCGGACTAGCGGGGGGGCCTGGGGGTACCGGGGAGCTGTTTTTT
CASSGLAGGPGGTGELFF
>TRBD1|NA|TRBJ2-1|TRBV7-3
TGTGCCAGCAGCTTAGTAGGGGACAGGGAGCAGTTCTTC
CASSLVGDREQFF
>TRBD2|NA|TRBJ2-3|TRBV6-6
TGTGCCAGCAGGACGGGGGGAAGGGGCACAGATACGCAGTATTTT
CASRTGGRGTDTQYF
>NA|NA|TRBJ2-7|TRBV28
TGTGCCAGCAGTCCCCGGGGCATTAGCGGCTACGAGCAGTACTTC
CASSPRGISGYEQYF
>TRBD1|NA|TRBJ2-5|TRBV2
TGTGCCAGCAGCGTTACAGGGGCGGCCTTCCAAGAGACCCAGTACTTC
CASSVTGAAFQETQYF
>NA|NA|TRBJ2-3|TRBV7-9
TGTGCCAGCAGCTTAGGTCTCTCAGATACGCAGTATTTT
CASSLGLSDTQYF
>TRBD1|NA|TRBJ2-7|TRBV5-8
TGTGCCAGCAGCTTGACCGGGACAGGGAATTACGAGCAGTACTTC
CASSLTGTGNYEQYF
>NA|once|TRBJ2-1|TRBV27
TGTGCCAGCAGTTCCCACTCTGGACTGAAAAACAATGAGCAGTTCTTC
CASSSHSGLKNNEQFF
>TRBD1|once|TRBJ1-4|TRBV5-1
TGCGCCAGCAGACGGACAGGGGATGAAAAACTGTTTTTT
CASRRTGDEKLFF
>TRBD1|NA|TRBJ2-5|TRBV7-9
TGTGCCAGCAGCTCAACGAAAGGACAGGGTGGAGAGACCCAGTACTTC
CASSSTKGQGGETQYF
>NA|NA|TRBJ2-7|TRBV5-1
TGCGCCAGCAGCGGCGGACTTTTAGCTGAGGCCCTGAGCTCCTACGAGCAGTACTTC
CASSGGLLAEALSSYEQYF
>NA|once|TRBJ2-7|TRBV6-1
TGTGCCAGCAGTGAAAGGGGGACCCCCTACGAGCAGTACTTC
CASSERGTPYEQYF
>TRBD1|NA|TRBJ2-1|TRBV10-3
TGTGCCATCAGTGAGTTTGACAGGGGATCGAATGAGCAGTTCTTC
CAISEFDRGSNEQFF
>TRBD1|NA|TRBJ2-1|TRBV7-3
TGTGCCAGCAGCTTAACGGGACAGGGGTCATGGAATGAGCAGTTCTTC
CASSLTGQGSWNEQFF
>TRBD2|NA|TRBJ2-7|TRBV5-1
TGCGCCAGCAGCTTGGAAATGGCTAGCGGGTCCTACGAGCAGTACTTC
CASSLEMASGSYEQYF
>TRBD2|NA|TRBJ2-1|TRBV5-6
TGTGCCAGCAGCTTGGGAGGGCGGGGGGGTCAGTTCTTC
CASSLGGRGGQFF
>NA|NA|TRBJ1-1|TRBV5-4
TGTGCCAGCGGGCGGGATCGGAACACTGAAGCTTTCTTT
CASGRDRNTEAFF
>NA|NA|TRBJ2-3|TRBV14
TGTGCCAGCAGCCCAGGGTTTAGCACAGATACGCAGTATTTT
CASSPGFSTDTQYF
>NA|NA|TRBJ1-5|TRBV6-1
TGTGCCAGCAGTGAAGCGCTCCGGCAGCCCCAGCATTTT
CASSEALRQPQHF
>TRBD2|NA|TRBJ2-5|TRBV6-1
TGTGCCAGCAGTCCTAGCGGGCCGCAAGAGACCCAGTACTTC
CASSPSGPQETQYF
>TRBD1|NA|TRBJ1-2|TRBV5-3
TGTGCCAGAAGCTGGGGACAGGGAGGGGGTGGCTACACCTTC
CARSWGQGGGGYTF
>TRBD1|NA|TRBJ1-1|TRBV28
TGTGCCAGCAGCGACAGGGCGCCTCAAAACACTGAAGCTTTCTTT
CASSDRAPQNTEAFF
>NA|NA|TRBJ1-6|TRBV9
TGTGCCAGCAGCGCCCAAGGGGGAAAATATAATTCACCCCTCCACTTT
CASSAQGGKYNSPLHF
>TRBD1|NA|TRBJ1-6|TRBV7-2
TGTGCCAGCAGCTTAGATACAGGGGGACTCAGGGGGGGACCCCTCCACTTT
CASSLDTGGLRGGPLHF
>NA|NA|TRBJ2-3|TRBV7-2
TGTGCCAGCAGCTTACCGGGGTTGGCAGATACGCAGTATTTT
CASSLPGLADTQYF
>NA|NA|TRBJ2-1|TRBV6-5
TGTGCCAGCAGTTACCACAGGCTCTACAATGAGCAGTTCTTC
CASSYHRLYNEQFF
>NA|NA|TRBJ2-3|TRBV28
TGTGCCAGCAGTTTATGGGAAGGGGCCCCGCACCATACGCAGTATTTT
CASSLWEGAPHHTQYF
>NA|NA|TRBJ1-5|TRBV19
TGTGCCAGTAATCACCTAAATCGGCCCCAGCATTTT
CASNHLNRPQHF
>TRBD2|NA|TRBJ2-1|TRBV11-2
TGTGCCAGCAGCTTATTTAGCCTAGCGGGGAACAATGAGCAGTTCTTC
CASSLFSLAGNNEQFF
>TRBD2|few|TRBJ2-1|TRBV6-4
TGTGCCAGCACCGCTAGCGGGGGGGACTACAATGAGCAGTTCTTC
CASTASGGDYNEQFF
>TRBD2|NA|TRBJ2-3|TRBV18
TGTGCCAGCTCACAGAAGCAGACTAGCGGGAGCCCTAGCACAGATACGCAGTATTTT
CASSQKQTSGSPSTDTQYF
>NA|NA|TRBJ2-3|TRBV9
TGTGCCAGCAGCGTAGCTGGGGCAGGCGCTAGCACAGATACGCAGTATTTT
CASSVAGAGASTDTQYF
>TRBD2|NA|TRBJ2-1|TRBV7-2
TGTGCCAGCAGCCCCTTTCGACTAGCGGGGGCCGACAATGAGCAGTTCTTC
CASSPFRLAGADNEQFF
>TRBD1|NA|TRBJ1-1|TRBV10-3
TGTGCCATCAGTGCCGGACAGGGGGAATATAACACTGAAGCTTTCTTT
CAISAGQGEYNTEAFF
>NA|NA|TRBJ1-1|TRBV19
TGTGCCAGTAGTATACGCCAGGGAGGCACTGAAGCTTTCTTT
CASSIRQGGTEAFF
>NA|NA|TRBJ2-3|TRBV28
TGTGCCAGCACCCCTTTGGGGGGAGCCACAGATACGCAGTATTTT
CASTPLGGATDTQYF
>NA|NA|TRBJ1-1|TRBV25-1
TGTGCCAGCTGGGAGGGAATGAACACTGAAGCTTTCTTT
CASWEGMNTEAFF
>NA|once|TRBJ1-6|TRBV7-2
TGTGCCAGCAGCTCCCTAGTCCGGGGGGACAAGTCACCCCTCCACTTT
CASSSLVRGDKSPLHF
>NA|NA|TRBJ1-3|TRBV7-3
TGTGCCAGCAGCTTAATAAAGGGAGATGGAAACACCATATATTTT
CASSLIKGDGNTIYF
>NA|NA|TRBJ2-1|TRBV7-3
TGTGGGAGAGTCGGGGATGAGCAGTTCTTC
CGRVGDEQFF
>TRBD1|NA|TRBJ1-1|TRBV6-4
TGTGCCAGCAGTTCCGGACAGGCCACTGAAGCTTTCTTT
CASSSGQATEAFF
>NA|once|TRBJ2-7|TRBV5-6
TGTGCCAGCAGCTTGGGAGGCCCCCCCTACGAGCAGTACTTC
CASSLGGPPYEQYF
>NA|NA|TRBJ1-5|TRBV12-1
TGTGCCAGCAGCCCCCGGGACAGCGGTCAGCCCCAGCATTTT
CASSPRDSGQPQHF
>NA|NA|TRBJ2-1|TRBV7-6
TGTGCCAGCAGCTTAGGAGGCGGGGTCTCCTACAATGAGCAGTTCTTC
CASSLGGGVSYNEQFF
>TRBD2|NA|TRBJ2-1|TRBV7-2
TGTGCCAGCAGCTTAGACCCAGCGGGGGGGGTCCTCAATGAGCAGTTCTTC
CASSLDPAGGVLNEQFF
>TRBD2|NA|TRBJ2-3|TRBV9
TGTGCCAGCGGCCGCGCGGGGGGTTACACAGATACGCAGTATTTT
CASGRAGGYTDTQYF